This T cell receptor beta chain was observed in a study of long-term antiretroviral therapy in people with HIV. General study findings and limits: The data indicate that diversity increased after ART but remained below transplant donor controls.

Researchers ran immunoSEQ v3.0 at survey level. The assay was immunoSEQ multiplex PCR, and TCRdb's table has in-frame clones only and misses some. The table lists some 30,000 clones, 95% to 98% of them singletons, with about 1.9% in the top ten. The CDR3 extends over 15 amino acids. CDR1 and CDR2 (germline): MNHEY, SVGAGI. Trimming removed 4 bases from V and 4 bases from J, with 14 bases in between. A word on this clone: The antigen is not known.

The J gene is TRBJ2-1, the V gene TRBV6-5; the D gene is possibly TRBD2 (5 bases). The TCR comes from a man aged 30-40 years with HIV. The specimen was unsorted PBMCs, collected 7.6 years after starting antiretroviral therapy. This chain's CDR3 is CASSSNRLLYNEQFF. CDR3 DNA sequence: TGTGCCAGCAGTTCTAATCGACTACTTTACAATGAGCAGTTCTTC.